The rows below give T cell receptor beta chains drawn from one sample of a study of blood T cell repertoires in COVID-19. Sequenced by immunoSEQ multiplex PCR; TCRdb stores in-frame clones only, minus some. This table has about 210,000 clones, 80% appearing once. Sequencing input: peripheral blood. These receptors came from a human donor in a cohort sampled during active COVID-19. The CDR3 runs from the conserved cysteine through the conserved F or W. Fields, in order: V gene, J gene, clone size, D gene, CDR3 protein, CDR3 DNA. D genes are given only for firm matches. Clone size is stated in some rows and not others, as once, few, many or a class when expanded.

>TRBV4-3|TRBJ1-4|NA|TRBD1
CASSQEEGTGSEKLFF
TGCGCCAGCAGCCAAGAGGAAGGGACAGGGAGTGAAAAACTGTTTTTT
>TRBV18|TRBJ1-2|NA|NA
CASSPGGSYGYTF
TGTGCCAGCTCACCAGGGGGGAGCTATGGCTACACCTTC
>TRBV6-5|TRBJ1-2|NA|NA
CASRSPGSNYGYTF
TGTGCCAGCAGATCCCCGGGGAGTAACTATGGCTACACCTTC
>TRBV27|TRBJ1-1|NA|NA
CASSVQGFGEAFF
TGTGCCAGCAGTGTACAGGGCTTCGGTGAAGCTTTCTTT
>TRBV13|TRBJ2-1|NA|TRBD1
CASSSQGAIDEQFF
TGTGCCAGCAGCTCACAGGGGGCAATCGATGAGCAGTTCTTC
>TRBV7-2|TRBJ2-7|NA|TRBD2
CASSLFRLARSGGEQYF
TGTGCCAGCAGCTTATTTCGACTAGCCCGGTCGGGTGGCGAGCAGTACTTC
>TRBV19|TRBJ1-5|once|TRBD1
CASSIRTGGQPQHF
TGTGCCAGTAGTATTCGGACAGGAGGACAGCCCCAGCATTTT
>TRBV11-1|TRBJ1-1|NA|TRBD1
CASSHRQGARNTEAFF
TGTGCCAGCAGCCACCGACAGGGGGCACGCAACACTGAAGCTTTCTTT
>TRBV14|TRBJ1-2|few|NA
CASSQGGSLYGYTF
TGTGCCAGCAGCCAAGGCGGGTCGCTCTATGGCTACACCTTC
>TRBV12-5|TRBJ2-1|NA|TRBD2
CASGSSGSSYNEQFF
TGTGCTAGTGGTTCCAGCGGGAGCTCCTACAATGAGCAGTTCTTC
>TRBV5-1|TRBJ2-3|once|TRBD2
CASSLSLAGTTDTQYF
TGCGCCAGCAGCTTGAGTCTAGCGGGGACCACAGATACGCAGTATTTT
>TRBV5-1|TRBJ1-2|few|NA
CASSPGQNNYGYTF
TGCGCCAGCAGCCCCGGACAGAATAACTATGGCTACACCTTC
>TRBV7-2|TRBJ2-5|NA|NA
CASSLVQQETQYF
TGTGCCAGCAGCTTAGTTCAGCAAGAGACCCAGTACTTC
>TRBV6-2/TRBV6-3|TRBJ1-6|NA|NA
CASSYGSSYNSPLHF
TGTGCCAGCAGTTACGGGAGCTCCTATAATTCACCCCTCCACTTT
>TRBV5-8|TRBJ2-2|NA|NA
CASSSGDQPNTGELFF
TGTGCCAGCAGTTCCGGTGATCAACCGAACACCGGGGAGCTGTTTTTT
>TRBV10-3|TRBJ1-1|NA|NA
CAISKTRNTEAFF
TGTGCCATCAGTAAAACGAGGAACACTGAAGCTTTCTTT
>TRBV6-6|TRBJ1-1|NA|TRBD1
CASRNLDRAAYEAFF
TGTGCCAGCAGAAACCTGGACAGGGCGGCTTATGAAGCTTTCTTT
>TRBV3-1/TRBV3-2|TRBJ2-1|many|TRBD2
CASTQGGGRALVNEQFF
TGTGCCAGCACCCAAGGTGGCGGGAGGGCCCTGGTCAATGAGCAGTTCTTC
>TRBV6-2/TRBV6-3|TRBJ2-3|few|NA
CASSSTTGATQYF
TGTGCCAGCAGCTCCACGACTGGAGCTACGCAGTATTTT
>TRBV27|TRBJ1-1|NA|NA
CASSFGQRGTEAFF
TGTGCCAGCAGTTTCGGGCAGCGGGGGACTGAAGCTTTCTTT
>TRBV5-1|TRBJ2-7|NA|TRBD2
CASSSTLGGNEQYF
TGCGCCAGCAGCTCCACCCTGGGAGGGAACGAGCAGTACTTC
>TRBV5-1|TRBJ2-3|once|TRBD2
CASSLASGGADTQYF
TGCGCCAGCAGCTTGGCTAGCGGGGGGGCGGATACGCAGTATTTT
>TRBV6-5|TRBJ1-3|NA|NA
CASLPAGGNTIYF
TGTGCCAGCCTTCCTGCGGGCGGAAACACCATATATTTT
>TRBV28|TRBJ2-7|NA|TRBD1
CATQFAGQGAYEQYF
TGTGCCACCCAATTTGCGGGACAGGGGGCCTACGAGCAGTACTTC
>TRBV28|TRBJ2-6|NA|NA
CASSLSPRSSSGANVLTF
TGTGCCAGCAGTCTATCTCCCCGCTCCAGCTCTGGGGCCAACGTCCTGACTTTC
>TRBV5-1|TRBJ1-5|NA|NA
CASSFPGGNQPQHF
TGCGCCAGCAGCTTCCCGGGAGGCAATCAGCCCCAGCATTTT
>TRBV6-2/TRBV6-3|TRBJ1-5|NA|NA
CASSYPSGRVENQPQHF
TGTGCCAGCAGTTACCCGTCGGGCAGGGTGGAAAATCAGCCCCAGCATTTT
>TRBV19|TRBJ1-4|NA|NA
CASSIAGGPTNEKLFF
TGTGCCAGTAGTATAGCGGGGGGACCCACTAATGAAAAACTGTTTTTT
>TRBV5-1|TRBJ1-4|NA|NA
CASSLEGRTNEKLFF
TGCGCCAGCAGCTTGGAGGGGAGGACTAATGAAAAACTGTTTTTT
>TRBV7-2|TRBJ2-7|NA|NA
CASSLGHPKTYEQYF
TGTGCCAGCAGCTTAGGACACCCTAAGACCTACGAGCAGTACTTC
>TRBV6-5|TRBJ1-3|NA|NA
CASVTGLSRRNTIYF
TGTGCCAGTGTAACAGGGTTAAGCCGGAGAAACACCATATATTTT
>TRBV15|TRBJ2-5|NA|TRBD1
CATSRQTGGETQYF
TGTGCCACCAGCAGGCAAACAGGGGGCGAGACCCAGTACTTC
>TRBV5-5|TRBJ2-7|NA|TRBD1
CASSQTGTGVTYEQYF
TGTGCCAGCAGCCAGACCGGGACAGGAGTCACCTACGAGCAGTACTTC
>TRBV29-1|TRBJ1-5|NA|NA
CSVSGGYSNQPQHF
TGCAGCGTCTCGGGGGGATATAGCAATCAGCCCCAGCATTTT
>TRBV19|TRBJ2-4|NA|NA
CASSSTGSLAKNIQYF
TGTGCCAGTAGTTCGACAGGTTCCCTAGCCAAAAACATTCAGTACTTC
>TRBV3-1/TRBV3-2|TRBJ2-7|NA|NA
CASSQAVSAEQYF
TGTGCCAGCAGCCAAGCCGTGAGTGCCGAGCAGTACTTC
>TRBV19|TRBJ2-1|NA|TRBD2
CASSIIIERGSYNEQFF
TGTGCCAGTAGTATAATTATCGAGCGGGGGTCCTACAATGAGCAGTTCTTC
>TRBV25-1|TRBJ2-7|once|TRBD1
CASSDTQGTSYEQYF
TGTGCCAGCAGTGATACACAGGGGACCTCCTACGAGCAGTACTTC
>TRBV6-5|TRBJ1-3|NA|NA
CASRPTGSGNTIYF
TGTGCCAGCAGGCCTACCGGTTCGGGAAACACCATATATTTT
>TRBV6-2/TRBV6-3|TRBJ2-4|NA|NA
CASSYSGTTGQNIQYF
TGTGCCAGCAGTTACTCCGGCACCACTGGGCAAAACATTCAGTACTTC
>TRBV19|TRBJ1-5|NA|TRBD1
CASSTSGDSRNQPQHF
TGTGCCAGTAGTACTAGTGGGGACAGTAGGAATCAGCCCCAGCATTTT
>TRBV7-3|TRBJ2-3|NA|NA
CASSRSQDTQYF
TGTGCCAGCAGCCGTAGTCAAGATACGCAGTATTTT
>TRBV7-7|TRBJ2-5|NA|NA
CASSLVGGRETQYF
TGTGCTAGCAGCTTAGTAGGAGGCCGGGAGACCCAGTACTTC
>TRBV6-6|TRBJ1-5|once|NA
CASCGGRVGQPQHF
TGTGCCAGCTGCGGGGGGCGGGTAGGACAGCCCCAGCATTTT
>TRBV9|TRBJ1-2|NA|NA
CASSVGGADYGYTF
TGTGCCAGCAGCGTGGGAGGGGCCGACTATGGCTACACCTTC
>TRBV28|TRBJ1-5|NA|TRBD1
CASSLLAGQGTYRPQHF
TGTGCCAGCAGTTTATTAGCGGGACAGGGGACGTATAGGCCCCAGCATTTT